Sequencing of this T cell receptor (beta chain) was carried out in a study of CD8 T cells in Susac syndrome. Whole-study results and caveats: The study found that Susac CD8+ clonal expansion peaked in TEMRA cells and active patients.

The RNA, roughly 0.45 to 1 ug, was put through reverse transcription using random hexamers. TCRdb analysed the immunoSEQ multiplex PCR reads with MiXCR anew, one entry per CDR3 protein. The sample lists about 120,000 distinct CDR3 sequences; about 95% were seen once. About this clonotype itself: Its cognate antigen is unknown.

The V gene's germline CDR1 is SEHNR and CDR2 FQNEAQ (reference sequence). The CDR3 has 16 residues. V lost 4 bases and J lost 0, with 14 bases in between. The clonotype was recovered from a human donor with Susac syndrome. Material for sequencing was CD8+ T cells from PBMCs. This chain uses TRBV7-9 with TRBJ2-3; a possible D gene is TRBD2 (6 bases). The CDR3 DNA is TGTGCCAGCAGCTCCCCGGGGGACCCTAGCACAGATACGCAGTATTTT. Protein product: CASSSPGDPSTDTQYF.